This entry describes one T cell receptor beta chain. The antigen is unknown. V was clipped by 3 bases and J by 4 bases; unmatched bases: 2. Germline values: CDR1 SGHDN, CDR2 FVKESK. This CDR3 is 13 amino acids long. The data were taken from a study of beta chain features in type 1 diabetes. Findings of the study overall: For type 1 diabetes patients, VDJ junctions showed fewer insertions and more deletions. The analysis here could not establish whether HLA type shapes TCRB rearrangement. In every one of the four CD4+ subsets, TCRB CDR3s were moderately but significantly shorter in Type 1 diabetes patients.

The entirety of the isolated RNA underwent reverse transcription, so expressed TCRB transcripts were sequenced. Libraries were prepared by immunoSEQ multiplex PCR; TCRdb keeps only in-frame clonotypes and omits some of them. The data hold 900,000 or so clones, with roughly a sixth observed a single time. The chain recombines TRBV14 with TRBJ1-1, with TRBD1 matching 7 bases. This receptor was identified in a woman aged 18-29 years in good health. Sequenced sample: naive CD4+ T cells from blood. CDR3 loop: CASSQQGGTEAFF. The DNA of the CDR3 is TGTGCCAGCAGCCAGCAGGGGGGCACTGAAGCTTTCTTT.